These 23 T cell receptor beta chains were all obtained from the same sample, sequenced in a study of Graves' ophthalmopathy and Graves' hyperthyroidism. TCR beta CDR3 regions were amplified from RNA transcripts. HTBI primers primed a first-round RT-PCR, and a second-round multiplex PCR followed. A single record per CDR3 protein comes from TCRdb applying MiXCR to the multiplex PCR reads. The profile shows fewer than 600,000 distinct CDR3 sequences, over 13% of them singletons. The sequenced sample was blood. The receptor set was obtained from a woman aged 30 to 39 with Graves' ophthalmopathy.

This clonotype was picked up many times. CDR3 amino acids: CASGLGSGGRETQYF. CDR3 bases: TGTGCTAGTGGTTTGGGGTCGGGGGGCAGAGAGACCCAGTACTTC. J is TRBJ2-5 and V is TRBV12-5; D possibly corresponds to TRBD2 (7 bases). The CDR3 has 15 amino acids. Trimming took off 1 base at V and 4 bases at J, with 13 bases between the two ends. The V gene's germline CDR1 is LGHNT and CDR2 FRNRAP.

This clonotype came up many times. The chain joins TRBV6-1 to TRBJ1-1; TRBD1 matches at 8 bases. The V gene's germline CDR1 is MNHNS and CDR2 SASEGT. The length of the CDR3 is 15 residues. Losses at the gene ends were 6 bases for V and 1 base for J; bases not matched to a gene: 7. CDR3 nucleotides: TGTGCCAGCAGCAGGCCCGGGACAGGGAACACTGAAGCTTTCTTT. Encoded protein: CASSRPGTGNTEAFF.

The sample holds a few counts of this clonotype. This chain uses TRBV2 with TRBJ2-7; 7 nucleotides match TRBD1. The CDR3 covers 17 residues. Germline V gene lookup returns CDR1 SNHLY and CDR2 FYNNEI. V trimming: 1 base; J trimming: 2 bases; junction bases outside the gene matches: 11. CDR3 DNA sequence: TGTGCCAGCAGTGAAGGGGCCCAGGGACAGCCTACCTACGAGCAGTACTTC. It is translated as CASSEGAQGQPTYEQYF.

This clonotype was counted ten times or more. J is TRBJ1-5 and V is TRBV2; D unresolved. The germline V gene encodes CDR1 SNHLY and CDR2 FYNNEI. V was pared by 6 bases and J by 4 bases, with 10 bases between. The CDR3 length is 13 residues. Here the CDR3 reads CASSKEENQPQHF. The CDR3 nucleotides are TGTGCCAGCAGCAAAGAGGAGAATCAGCCCCAGCATTTT. The entire variable domain, with the rest obtained from reference TRBV2 and TRBJ1-5, is as follows: EPEVTQTPSHQVTQMGQEVILRCVPISNHLYFYWYRQILGQKVEFLVSFYNNEISEKSEIFDDQFSVERPDGSNFTLKIRSTKLEDSAMYFCASSKEENQPQHFGDGTRLSIL.

This clonotype has ten or more counts. The DNA of the CDR3 is TGTGCCAGCAGTTACTTCCTCATCGACAGACAAGAGACCCAGTACTTC. Translation gives CASSYFLIDRQETQYF. The chain has TRBV6-5 and TRBJ2-5; D perhaps matches TRBD1 (5 bases). Trimming pared 1 base from V and 2 bases from J, leaving 14 bases between. CDR1 is MNHEY, CDR2 SVGAGI, per germline. This CDR3 comprises 16 residues.

This clonotype has at least ten counts. This rearrangement joins TRBV12-3 or TRBV12-4 to TRBJ2-4; a weak D match, TRBD1 (6 bases). Trimming pared 6 bases from V and 14 bases from J, leaving 20 bases between. This CDR3 is built from 13 residues. CDR3 in amino acids: CASSLTGTRIKYF. Written as DNA, the CDR3 is TGTGCCAGCAGCCTCACCGGGACAAGAATTAAGTACTTC.

The chain is built from TRBV11-2 and TRBJ2-5; tentatively, D is TRBD1 or TRBD2 (6 bases each). V gave up 2 bases and J gave up 2 bases, with 24 bases separating them. Germline CDR1 reads SGHAT; CDR2 reads FQNNGV. The CDR3 extends over 19 amino acids. The CDR3 sequence is CASSLYLGGTTSPQETQYF. In DNA, the CDR3 is TGTGCCAGCAGCTTATATCTTGGCGGGACAACCTCACCTCAAGAGACCCAGTACTTC.

This clonotype has a count of ten or more. The chain employs TRBV20-1 and TRBJ2-5; 7 bases agree with TRBD1. Germline CDR1 reads DFQATT; CDR2 reads SNEGSKA (reference sequence). The CDR3 has 12 amino acids. With 6 bases clipped from V and 2 bases from J, the junction kept 3 bases outside the gene matches. CDR3 bases: TGCAGTGCAGCCAGGGGGCAAGAGACCCAGTACTTC. It yields the protein CSAARGQETQYF.

The gene calls are TRBV3-1 and TRBJ2-5; weak D call: TRBD1 (6 bases). Germline lookup yields CDR1 LGHDT and CDR2 YNNKEL (reference sequence). The CDR3 is 15 amino acids. Trimming left V 1 base short and J 5 bases short, with 14 bases between. CDR3 sequence: CASSQVAPRGETQYF. The CDR3 nucleotides are TGTGCCAGCAGCCAAGTAGCGCCGAGGGGGGAGACCCAGTACTTC.

This clonotype was recorded many times. This chain uses TRBV6-5 with TRBJ1-1; 9 bases are shared with TRBD1. This CDR3 comprises 17 residues. Per germline, CDR1 MNHEY and CDR2 SVGAGI. V shed 0 bases, J shed 6 bases, and the junction held 11 bases outside the gene matches. For the CDR3, the DNA is TGTGCCAGCAGTTACTCGGGCCACAGGGGGCTATCCCCTGAAGCTTTCTTT. It specifies CASSYSGHRGLSPEAFF.

This clonotype was recorded at least ten times. This chain connects TRBV6-1 to TRBJ1-1, with D possibly being TRBD1 (5 bases). In germline, CDR1 is MNHNS, CDR2 SASEGT. Trimming pared 6 bases from V and 3 bases from J, leaving 17 bases between. The CDR3 has 15 amino acids. The CDR3 sequence: CASRGLASGDTEAFF. CDR3 in DNA: TGTGCCAGCAGGGGACTCGCCTCAGGAGACACTGAAGCTTTCTTT.

This clonotype has a count of ten or more. The chain links TRBV20-1 to TRBJ2-7, with D unresolved. Trimming shortened V by 4 bases and J by 2 bases, and 12 bases separated the two germline ends. The CDR3 covers 13 residues. Germline V gene lookup returns CDR1 DFQATT and CDR2 SNEGSKA (reference sequence). In nucleotides, the CDR3 is TGCAGTGCTATTAACAGAGAAACCTACGAGCAGTACTTC. Encoded protein: CSAINRETYEQYF.

This clonotype has more than one count but fewer than ten. V usage is TRBV19 and J usage is TRBJ1-2, with D unclear. V lost 3 bases, J lost 0 bases, and 20 bases lay in between. The CDR3 length is 18 residues. CDR1 and CDR2 from the germline V gene are LNHDA and SQIVND (reference sequence). CDR3: CASSIGYGEPYANYGYTF. Here the CDR3 DNA reads TGTGCCAGTAGTATCGGCTATGGGGAACCGTACGCTAACTATGGCTACACCTTC.

This clonotype was counted at least ten times. The chain joins TRBV6-1 to TRBJ1-5, with D uncertain. Germline CDR1 reads MNHNS; CDR2 reads SASEGT. This CDR3 contains 17 residues. V was shortened by 0 bases and J by 2 bases, with 14 bases between the two germline ends. The chain's CDR3 is CASSEAAAVSRNQPQHF. For the CDR3, the DNA is TGTGCCAGCAGTGAAGCAGCGGCAGTTAGTCGCAATCAGCCCCAGCATTTT.

This clonotype was counted only a few times. CDR3 sequence (DNA): TGTGCCAGCAGCCAAGTGGGGACAGTTAATAATTCACCCCTCCACTTT. Its protein is CASSQVGTVNNSPLHF. V gene TRBV3-1 combines with J gene TRBJ1-6; 7 nucleotides align to TRBD1. CDR1 LGHDT and CDR2 YNNKEL come from the germline V gene (reference sequence). CDR3 length equals 16 residues. The trim removed 1 base at V and 5 bases at J, leaving 5 bases unmatched.

This clonotype has a count of ten or more. The rearrangement links TRBV12-3 or TRBV12-4 to TRBJ1-2; 9 bases fit TRBD1. V was pared by 6 bases and J by 5 bases, with 4 bases of the junction left unmatched. There are 13 residues in the CDR3. The CDR3 nucleotides are TGTGCCAGCAGGACAGGGGGAGATTATGGCTACACCTTC. The encoded protein is CASRTGGDYGYTF.

This clonotype was counted ten times or more. The rearrangement uses TRBV30 and TRBJ1-1; D is perhaps TRBD1 (6 bases). The CDR3 runs to 10 residues. CDR1 GTSNPN and CDR2 SVGIG come from the germline V gene (reference sequence). Trimming took 5 bases from V and 11 from J, leaving 12 bases between them. CDR3 DNA sequence: TGTGCCTGGGCCGGACAGAACGCTTTCTTT. Translation gives CAWAGQNAFF.

This clonotype has ten or more counts. The chain carries TRBV20-1 and TRBJ1-6; TRBD1 matches at 9 bases. V shed 0 bases and J 7 bases; nucleotides not matched to a gene: 4. Germline assignment: CDR1 DFQATT and CDR2 SNEGSKA (reference sequence). The CDR3 loop spans 15 amino acids. The CDR3 spells CSAREIGQGNSPLHF. The CDR3 DNA reads TGCAGTGCTAGAGAGATAGGACAGGGGAATTCACCCCTCCACTTT.

In this sample, this clonotype turned up many times. The rearrangement links TRBV6-1 to TRBJ2-7, with 8 bases that match TRBD1. This CDR3 is 14 amino acids long. V dropped 6 bases and J dropped 3; count of bases not matched to a gene: 7. CDR1 MNHNS and CDR2 SASEGT come from the germline V gene. CDR3: CASRTRTGFYEQYF. CDR3 nucleotide sequence: TGTGCCAGCAGAACCCGGACAGGGTTCTACGAGCAGTACTTC.

This clonotype was seen repeatedly, ten times or more. The chain recombines TRBV24-1 with TRBJ2-2; TRBD1 is a possible D gene (6 bases). CDR1 and CDR2 (germline): KGHDR, SFDVKD. There are 20 residues in the CDR3. The V and J ends lost 1 base and 0 bases respectively, with 20 bases between them. The DNA of the CDR3 is TGTGCCACCAGTGATTTATTAGTAGGGGGACACTCCACGAACACCGGGGAGCTGTTTTTT. Translating gives CATSDLLVGGHSTNTGELFF.

This clonotype came up many times. The chain couples TRBV6-5 to TRBJ1-1; no clear D. The CDR3 is 13 residues long. The V and J ends lost 0 bases and 8 bases respectively, with 10 bases between them. Per the germline V gene, CDR1 is MNHEY and CDR2 is SVGAGI. The CDR3 nucleotides read TGTGCCAGCAGTTACTCACGGGCAGGCGAAGCTTTCTTT. It yields the protein CASSYSRAGEAFF.

This clonotype was seen more than once but under ten times. This sequence joins TRBV24-1 and TRBJ1-2; unclear D gene. The CDR3 is 12 amino acids. V lost 3 bases and J 5 bases, leaving 6 bases between the germline ends. Germline CDR1 and CDR2: KGHDR and SFDVKD. Written as DNA, the CDR3 is TGTGCCACCAGTGATGACGGATATGGCTACACCTTC. Translated: CATSDDGYGYTF.

This clonotype was detected only once. The chain has TRBV28 and TRBJ2-7, with a tentative D call TRBD2 (8 bases). CDR3 size: 15 residues. Germline assignment: CDR1 MDHEN and CDR2 SYDVKM. Trimming stripped 6 bases from V and 3 bases from J, with 18 bases between. The CDR3 is CASSPGGLGGYEQYF. DNA of the CDR3: TGTGCCAGCAGCCCAGGGGGACTAGGGGGCTACGAGCAGTACTTC. Together with reference TRBV28 and TRBJ2-7, the CDR3 gives the full variable domain: DVKVTQSSRYLVKRTGEKVFLECVQDMDHENMFWYRQDPGLGLRLIYFSYDVKMKEKGDIPEGYSVSREKKERFSLILESASTNQTSMYLCASSPGGLGGYEQYFGPGTRLTVT.